A selection of T cell receptor beta chains follows, all from one sample in a study of beta chain features in type 1 diabetes. Clones were read by immunoSEQ multiplex PCR, and TCRdb kept only the in-frame ones, dropping some. The data show around 330,000 clones, about 10% seen once. The sample comprised naive CD4+ T cells from blood. These TCRs come from a woman aged 25 to 39 in good health. Each CDR3 is given with its conserved first and last residue. Fields, in order: V gene, clone size, J gene, D gene, CDR3 DNA, CDR3 protein. The D gene is left open where the match is weak. Only some rows state a clone size, as once, few, many or a class for expanded clones.

v_call: TRBV5-1
clone_size: few
j_call: TRBJ2-1
d_call: TRBD2
cdr3_nt: TGCGCCAGCAGCTTGCCTGCGGGAGGGCCAAAAGGGGGCAATGAGCAGTTCTTC
cdr3_aa: CASSLPAGGPKGGNEQFF

v_call: TRBV6-5
clone_size: few
j_call: TRBJ2-7
d_call: .
cdr3_nt: TGTGCCAGCAGGACGGGTGAGGAGGGAGCGCAGTACTTC
cdr3_aa: CASRTGEEGAQYF

v_call: TRBV7-9
clone_size: few
j_call: TRBJ2-1
d_call: TRBD2
cdr3_nt: TGTGCCAGCAGGGGGGATGGAGGGAGGGCCTCCTACAATGAGCAGTTCTTC
cdr3_aa: CASRGDGGRASYNEQFF

v_call: TRBV4-3
clone_size: .
j_call: TRBJ2-3
d_call: .
cdr3_nt: TGCGCCAGCAGCCAAGGCCCGGGGGTCCGCACAGATACGCAGTATTTT
cdr3_aa: CASSQGPGVRTDTQYF

v_call: TRBV28
clone_size: .
j_call: TRBJ1-4
d_call: .
cdr3_nt: TGTGCCAGCAGTTTCTATGGTGAAAAACTGTTTTTT
cdr3_aa: CASSFYGEKLFF

v_call: TRBV18
clone_size: few
j_call: TRBJ2-3
d_call: .
cdr3_nt: TGTGCCAGCTCACTTTCGGGCTTCGGGGACACTAGCACAGATACGCAGTATTTT
cdr3_aa: CASSLSGFGDTSTDTQYF

v_call: TRBV29-1
clone_size: few
j_call: TRBJ2-3
d_call: .
cdr3_nt: TGCAGCGCAGACCTAGTCACAGATACGCAGTATTTT
cdr3_aa: CSADLVTDTQYF

v_call: TRBV25-1
clone_size: .
j_call: TRBJ1-1
d_call: TRBD1
cdr3_nt: TGTGCCAGCAGTGAATCCTCCCCGGGACAGGGTAGAACTGAAGCTTTCTTT
cdr3_aa: CASSESSPGQGRTEAFF

v_call: TRBV10-3
clone_size: few
j_call: TRBJ2-7
d_call: TRBD2
cdr3_nt: TGTGCCACCGCGACTAGCGGGATGTCCTACGAGCAGTACTTC
cdr3_aa: CATATSGMSYEQYF

v_call: TRBV30
clone_size: few
j_call: TRBJ2-7
d_call: TRBD1
cdr3_nt: TGTGCCTGGGGGAGGTCAGGGGGCGCCTACGAGCAGTACTTC
cdr3_aa: CAWGRSGGAYEQYF

v_call: TRBV7-2
clone_size: .
j_call: TRBJ1-4
d_call: TRBD1
cdr3_nt: TGTGCCAGCAGCTTAGCCGGACAGGCGCTTGAAAAACTGTTTTTT
cdr3_aa: CASSLAGQALEKLFF

v_call: TRBV7-8
clone_size: few
j_call: TRBJ2-3
d_call: TRBD2
cdr3_nt: TGTGCCAGCAGCTACGGGCGTCTAGCGGGAGGTTCGGATACGCAGTATTTT
cdr3_aa: CASSYGRLAGGSDTQYF

v_call: TRBV27
clone_size: few
j_call: TRBJ2-7
d_call: TRBD2
cdr3_nt: TGTGCCAGCAGTTTTAGAGGGAGGGCCTACGAGCAGTACTTC
cdr3_aa: CASSFRGRAYEQYF

v_call: TRBV7-2
clone_size: few
j_call: TRBJ1-5
d_call: .
cdr3_nt: TGTGCCAGCAGCTTAGATACCCTACAGCCCCAGCATTTT
cdr3_aa: CASSLDTLQPQHF

v_call: TRBV23-1
clone_size: few
j_call: TRBJ2-1
d_call: TRBD2
cdr3_nt: TGCGCCAGCAGTCATTCTAGCGGGGACTGTAGCTCCTACAATGAGCAGTTCTTC
cdr3_aa: CASSHSSGDCSSYNEQFF

v_call: TRBV30
clone_size: .
j_call: TRBJ2-7
d_call: TRBD1
cdr3_nt: TGTGTGGGCCGGACAGGCCCGGGGCAGTACTTC
cdr3_aa: CVGRTGPGQYF

v_call: TRBV2
clone_size: .
j_call: TRBJ1-3
d_call: .
cdr3_nt: TGTGCCAGCAGTGAACGGGCGGGGCTCCCCATGTTT
cdr3_aa: CASSERAGLPMF

v_call: TRBV5-4
clone_size: .
j_call: TRBJ1-1
d_call: .
cdr3_nt: TGTGCCAGCAGCCCGTACAGGAAAAACACTGAAGCTTTCTTT
cdr3_aa: CASSPYRKNTEAFF

v_call: TRBV5-1
clone_size: few
j_call: TRBJ1-1
d_call: .
cdr3_nt: TGCGCCAGCAGCTTGGCAGGGATGAACACTGAAGCTTTCTTT
cdr3_aa: CASSLAGMNTEAFF

v_call: TRBV4-1
clone_size: .
j_call: TRBJ1-2
d_call: TRBD1
cdr3_nt: TGCGCCAGCAGCCAGGACGGGACAGCCCATGGCTACACCTTC
cdr3_aa: CASSQDGTAHGYTF

v_call: TRBV7-9
clone_size: .
j_call: TRBJ2-3
d_call: .
cdr3_nt: TGTGCCAGCAGCTTAAAGTGGGCCCTTCTGGGCGCAGATACGCAGTATTTT
cdr3_aa: CASSLKWALLGADTQYF

v_call: TRBV4-3
clone_size: .
j_call: TRBJ1-1
d_call: TRBD1
cdr3_nt: TGCGCCAGCAGCCCGGGACAGGCCGACACTGAAGCTTTCTTT
cdr3_aa: CASSPGQADTEAFF